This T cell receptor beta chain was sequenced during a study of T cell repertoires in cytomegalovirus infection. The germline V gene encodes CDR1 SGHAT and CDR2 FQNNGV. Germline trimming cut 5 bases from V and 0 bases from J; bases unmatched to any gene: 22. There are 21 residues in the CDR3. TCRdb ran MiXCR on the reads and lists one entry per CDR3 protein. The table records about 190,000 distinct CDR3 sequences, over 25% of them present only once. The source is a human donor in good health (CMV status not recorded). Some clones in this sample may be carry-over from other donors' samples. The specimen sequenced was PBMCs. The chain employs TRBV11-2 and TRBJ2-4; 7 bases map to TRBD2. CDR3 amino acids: CASSDGGIRGGGGLAKNIQYF. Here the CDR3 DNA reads TGTGCCAGCAGCGATGGGGGAATTCGGGGCGGGGGTGGGTTAGCCAAAAACATTCAGTACTTC.